Shown below are 24 T cell receptor beta chains from a single sample sequenced in a study of cytotoxic CD8 clonotypes in ibrutinib-treated CLL. The protocol was immunoSEQ multiplex PCR, while the TCRdb copy is restricted to in-frame clones and leaves out a portion. The sample consists of tens of thousands of clones, roughly 80% of them appearing once. The material sequenced was PBMCs, taken after 24 months of ibrutinib treatment. All receptors derive from a human donor with chronic lymphocytic leukemia.

V is TRBV5-5 and J is TRBJ2-1, with 10 positions matching TRBD2. CDR1 SGHKS and CDR2 YYEKEE come from the germline V gene (reference sequence). CDR3 size: 16 residues. J lost 4 bases, V lost 0 bases, and 4 bases had no gene match. The CDR3 region has the DNA TGTGCCAGCAGCTTGGTAGTAGCGGGAGGTTACAATGAGCAGTTCTTC. It specifies CASSLVVAGGYNEQFF.

The chain carries TRBV7-2 and TRBJ1-2; weak D call: TRBD1 (5 bases). Germline assignment: CDR1 SGHTA and CDR2 FQGNSA. Trimming shortened V by 4 bases and J by 0 bases, and 18 bases separated the two germline ends. The CDR3 is made up of 17 amino acids. The CDR3 nucleotides are TGTGCCAGCAGCTCCTGGATGGGGGGAAACTCTAACTATGGCTACACCTTC. It encodes CASSSWMGGNSNYGYTF.

V is TRBV7-8 and J is TRBJ1-1; 7 positions agree with TRBD1. The CDR3 runs 13 residues. In germline, CDR1 is SGHVS, CDR2 FQNEAQ. V was clipped by 5 bases and J by 5 bases; unmatched bases: 5. The CDR3 nucleotides are TGTGCCAGCAGCCTAGGGACAGAGACTGAAGCTTTCTTT. Amino acids: CASSLGTETEAFF.

V usage is TRBV4-1 and J usage is TRBJ1-2; tentatively, D is TRBD1 (5 bases). CDR1 and CDR2 from the germline V gene are MGHRA and YSYEKL. Trimming took off 0 bases at V and 4 bases at J, with 12 bases between the two ends. The CDR3 contains 15 residues. For the CDR3, the DNA is TGCGCCAGCAGCCAAGAGTCGGGGGACTTCTATGGCTACACCTTC. Protein sequence: CASSQESGDFYGYTF.

This chain links TRBV7-2 with TRBJ2-2; D uncertain. From germline, CDR1 is SGHTA and CDR2 FQGNSA. The CDR3 sequence is 15 residues long. Trimming left V 1 base short and J 0 bases short, with 6 bases between. CDR3 DNA sequence: TGTGCCAGCAGCTTAGAGCCAACGAACACCGGGGAGCTGTTTTTT. This sequence encodes CASSLEPTNTGELFF.

The V gene is TRBV15, the J gene TRBJ2-1; either TRBD1 or TRBD2 may fit D (5 bases each). CDR1 and CDR2 from the germline V gene are LNHNV and YYDKDF (reference sequence). This CDR3 is 16 amino acids long. The V end was cut by 3 bases, the J end by 10 bases, with 22 bases between. The CDR3 bases are TGTGCCACCAGCAGGGGGACGCCACGGGCGTCGAAGGAGCAGTTCTTC. This codes for CATSRGTPRASKEQFF. Full variable domain (outside the CDR3, taken from reference TRBV15 and TRBJ2-1): DAMVIQNPRYQVTQFGKPVTLSCSQTLNHNVMYWYQQKSSQAPKLLFHYYDKDFNNEADTPDNFQSRRPNTSFCFLDIRSPGLGDTAMYLCATSRGTPRASKEQFFGPGTRLTVL.

This chain uses TRBV6-1 with TRBJ2-3; 9 bases are a match to TRBD2. Losses at the gene ends were 7 bases for V and 2 bases for J; bases not matched to a gene: 1. Germline lookup yields CDR1 MNHNS and CDR2 SASEGT. CDR3 size: 13 residues. Written as DNA, the CDR3 is TGTGCCAGCAAGCGGGAGGTCACAGATACGCAGTATTTT. This gives the protein CASKREVTDTQYF.

In regard to this clone: One end of the junction fails to match germline, which may point to a read error. The chain has TRBV7-3 and TRBJ2-1; 13 nucleotides align to TRBD2. CDR1 SGHTA and CDR2 FQGTGA come from the germline V gene. This CDR3 contains 17 residues. As DNA, the CDR3 is TGTGCCAGCAGCCTAACCTCCCGGACTAGCGGGAGCTATGAGCAGTTCTTC. It codes for CASSLTSRTSGSYEQFF.

The V and J genes are TRBV5-1 and TRBJ1-2; the D is unclear. Trimming took 1 base from V and 0 from J, leaving 10 bases between them. The CDR3 contains 15 residues. Germline V gene sequence: CDR1 SGHRS, CDR2 YFSETQ. As DNA, the CDR3 is TGCGCCAGCAGCTTGAACGGCGGAACTAACTATGGCTACACCTTC. As protein: CASSLNGGTNYGYTF.

This sequence joins TRBV4-2 and TRBJ2-1, with TRBD2 matching 11 bases. The junction had 4 bases not matched to a gene; V was cut back by 3 bases and J by 0 bases. This CDR3 comprises 17 residues. Germline V gene sequence: CDR1 LGHNA, CDR2 YNFKEQ. The CDR3 spells CASSQTSGMSSYNEQFF. The CDR3 nucleotides are TGTGCCAGCAGCCAGACTAGCGGGATGAGCTCCTACAATGAGCAGTTCTTC.

This rearrangement joins TRBV6-6 to TRBJ1-1; no clear D. The CDR3 totals 13 residues. Trimming took off 6 bases at V and 1 base at J, with 9 bases between the two ends. Germline V gene sequence: CDR1 MNHNY, CDR2 SVGAGI (reference sequence). The CDR3 protein is CASRQFTNTEAFF. The CDR3 region has the DNA TGTGCCAGCAGACAATTTACGAACACTGAAGCTTTCTTT.

The chain carries TRBV6-4 and TRBJ2-7, with a weak D call TRBD2 (6 bases). The CDR3 covers 22 residues. The V end was cut by 2 bases, the J end by 3 bases, with 35 bases between. Germline values: CDR1 MRHNA, CDR2 SNTAGT. The CDR3 protein is CASSDPIGRRVGGLVAIYEQYF. CDR3 DNA: TGTGCCAGCAGTGACCCCATCGGCCGAAGGGTCGGGGGACTGGTAGCAATCTACGAGCAGTACTTC.

The rearrangement uses TRBV25-1 and TRBJ2-5; 9 bases fit TRBD2. CDR3 length equals 13 residues. Germline V gives CDR1 MGHDK, CDR2 SYGVNS. J gave up 9 bases and V 2 bases, and 4 bases lay outside the gene matches. This CDR3 is CASSEGAGGSQYF. The CDR3 DNA is TGTGCCAGCAGTGAAGGGGCGGGAGGGTCCCAGTACTTC.

The chain couples TRBV5-4 to TRBJ2-2, with a weak D call TRBD2 (6 bases). Per the germline V gene, CDR1 is SGHNT and CDR2 is YYREEE (reference sequence). The length of the CDR3 is 15 residues. Trimming left V 5 bases short and J 0 bases short, with 11 bases between. This CDR3 is CASRRDFSNTGELFF. CDR3 nucleotide sequence: TGTGCCAGCAGAAGGGACTTCTCGAACACCGGGGAGCTGTTTTTT.

Only a few counts were recorded for this clone. V is TRBV7-2 and J is TRBJ1-1; D gene uncertain. The CDR3 is made up of 14 amino acids. Germline CDR1 and CDR2: SGHTA and FQGNSA. V was trimmed by 1 base and J by 4 bases, leaving 10 bases between them. The CDR3 DNA sequence: TGTGCCAGCAGCTTAGGCATCACATTCACTGAAGCTTTCTTT. It is translated as CASSLGITFTEAFF.

A single count supports this clone. The V call is TRBV19, the J call TRBJ2-1; 9 bases are a match to TRBD2. This CDR3 has 17 residues. The J segment lost 3 bases and the V segment lost 0 bases, leaving 6 bases of the junction unmatched. Germline CDR1 is LNHDA and CDR2 is SQIVND (reference sequence). The CDR3 region is CASSIEGSGSRYNEQFF. The CDR3 DNA is TGTGCCAGTAGTATAGAAGGTAGCGGGAGCCGCTACAATGAGCAGTTCTTC.

This sequence joins TRBV19 and TRBJ2-5; 10 bases agree with TRBD2. The V gene end was trimmed by 8 bases and the J gene end by 1 base; junction bases not matched to a gene: 1. CDR3 length: 13 amino acids. Per germline, CDR1 LNHDA and CDR2 SQIVND (reference sequence). The CDR3 nucleotides are TGTGCCAGTCGGACTAGCGGCCAAGAGACCCAGTACTTC. It encodes CASRTSGQETQYF.

This clone is labeled medium-sized. The genes are TRBV5-4 and TRBJ2-7, with TRBD2 identical over 9 bases. The germline CDR1 and CDR2 sequences are SGHNT and YYREEE (reference sequence). V shed 4 bases and J 6 bases; nucleotides not matched to a gene: 14. The CDR3 sequence is 16 residues long. The CDR3 is CASSQDGAGGMSEQYF. CDR3 DNA sequence: TGTGCCAGCAGCCAAGATGGTGCGGGAGGGATGAGCGAGCAGTACTTC.

The chain has TRBV5-1 and TRBJ2-7, with 9 positions matching TRBD2. The CDR3 is made up of 18 amino acids. Trimming at V came to 0 bases and at J to 0 bases, leaving 10 bases not matched to a gene. CDR1 and CDR2 from the germline V gene are SGHRS and YFSETQ. The CDR3 loop reads CASSLERAGGGSSYEQYF. The CDR3 DNA reads as TGCGCCAGCAGCTTGGAGCGAGCGGGAGGTGGGTCCTCCTACGAGCAGTACTTC.

V gene TRBV7-2 combines with J gene TRBJ2-3; D call uncertain. Trimming shortened V by 4 bases and J by 1 base, and 3 bases separated the two germline ends. CDR1 is SGHTA, CDR2 FQGNSA, per germline. CDR3 length: 12 amino acids. CDR3 protein: CASSWGTDTQYF. CDR3 DNA: TGTGCCAGCAGCTGGGGCACAGATACGCAGTATTTT.

The chain combines TRBV27 with TRBJ1-2; a possible D gene is TRBD1 (5 bases). V was pared by 4 bases and J by 4 bases, with 13 bases between. Germline CDR1 and CDR2: MNHEY and SMNVEV (reference sequence). The CDR3 is made up of 14 amino acids. DNA of the CDR3: TGTGCCAGCAGTTCGAGAGGGGCTGTCTATGGCTACACCTTC. Encoded protein: CASSSRGAVYGYTF.

V and J are TRBV6-5 and TRBJ1-2; possible D gene TRBD1, 5 bases. V was cut by 2 bases and J by 6 bases, with 13 bases left in between. In germline, CDR1 is MNHEY, CDR2 SVGAGI. This CDR3 spans 14 amino acids. CDR3 sequence (DNA): TGTGCCAGCAGTTACGGGGGGTCTATCCATGGCTACACCTTC. It translates to CASSYGGSIHGYTF.

Here the CDR3 DNA reads TGTGCCAGCAGTGCTGCAGGGGGACTCTTGTTGGGCGGGGAGCTGTTTTTT. It yields the protein CASSAAGGLLLGGELFF. V usage is TRBV25-1 and J usage is TRBJ2-2, with D possibly being TRBD1 (7 bases). V dropped 4 bases and J dropped 7 bases, with 22 bases sitting between them. The CDR3 has 17 residues. Looked up from germline, CDR1 is MGHDK and CDR2 is SYGVNS.

By share, this clone counts as large. CDR3 loop: CASSSLAGVGGELFF. As DNA, the CDR3 is TGTGCCAGCAGCTCTCTAGCGGGAGTGGGCGGGGAGCTGTTTTTT. V is TRBV7-6 and J is TRBJ2-2; 10 positions match TRBD2. CDR3 length: 15 amino acids. Germline trimming cut 4 bases from V and 7 bases from J; bases unmatched to any gene: 6. CDR1 and CDR2 from the germline V gene are SGHVS and FNYEAQ.